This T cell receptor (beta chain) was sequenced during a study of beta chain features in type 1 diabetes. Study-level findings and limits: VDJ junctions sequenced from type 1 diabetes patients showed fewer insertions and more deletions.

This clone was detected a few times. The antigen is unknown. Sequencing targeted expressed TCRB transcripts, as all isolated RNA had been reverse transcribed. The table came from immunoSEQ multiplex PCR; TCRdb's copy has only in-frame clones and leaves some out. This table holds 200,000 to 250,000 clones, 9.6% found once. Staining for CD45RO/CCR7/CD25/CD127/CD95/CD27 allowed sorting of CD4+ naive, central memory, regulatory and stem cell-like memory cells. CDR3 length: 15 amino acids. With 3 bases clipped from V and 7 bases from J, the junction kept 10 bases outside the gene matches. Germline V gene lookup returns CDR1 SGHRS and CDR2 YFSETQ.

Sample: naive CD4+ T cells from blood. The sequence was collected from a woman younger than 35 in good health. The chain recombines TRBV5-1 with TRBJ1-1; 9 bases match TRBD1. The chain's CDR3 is CASSSPGQGDREAFF. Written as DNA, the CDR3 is TGCGCCAGCAGCTCACCGGGACAGGGTGACCGTGAAGCTTTCTTT.